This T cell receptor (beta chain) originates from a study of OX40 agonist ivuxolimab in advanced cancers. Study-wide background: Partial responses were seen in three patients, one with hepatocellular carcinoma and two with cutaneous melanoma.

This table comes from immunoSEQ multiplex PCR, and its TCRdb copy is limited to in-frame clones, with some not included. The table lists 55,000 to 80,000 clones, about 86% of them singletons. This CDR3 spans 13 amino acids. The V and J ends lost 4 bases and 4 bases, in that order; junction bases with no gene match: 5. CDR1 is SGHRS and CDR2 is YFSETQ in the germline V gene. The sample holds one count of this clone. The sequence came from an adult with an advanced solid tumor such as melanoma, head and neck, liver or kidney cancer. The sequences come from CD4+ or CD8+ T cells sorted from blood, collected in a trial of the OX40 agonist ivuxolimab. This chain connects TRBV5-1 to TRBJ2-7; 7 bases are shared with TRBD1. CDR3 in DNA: TGCGCCAGCAGCCGACAGGGCATTTACGAGCAGTACTTC. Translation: CASSRQGIYEQYF.